The 26 T cell receptor beta chains listed next were all sequenced from one sample in a study of T cell responses to AZD1222 COVID-19 vaccine. The repertoire was sequenced with immunoSEQ multiplex PCR; TCRdb's copy has only in-frame clones and lacks some. The table lists about 160,000 clones, approximately 89% of them singletons. This specimen was peripheral blood, taken on day 0 of AZD1222 vaccination. The receptor set was obtained from an adult in good health.

This clone was counted once. The rearrangement uses TRBV28 and TRBJ1-5; TRBD1 agrees at 8 bases. J lost 1 base, V lost 5 bases, and 7 bases had no gene match. Germline V gene sequence: CDR1 MDHEN, CDR2 SYDVKM. This CDR3 spans 16 amino acids. The CDR3 protein is CASSPGQGGSNQPQHF. The CDR3 coding sequence is TGTGCCAGCAGTCCAGGACAGGGTGGGAGCAATCAGCCCCAGCATTTT.

The chain couples TRBV7-2 to TRBJ2-7, with 12 bases fitting TRBD2. Germline CDR1 is SGHTA and CDR2 is FQGNSA. With 4 bases clipped from V and 2 bases from J, the junction kept 6 bases outside the gene matches. This CDR3 is built from 16 residues. In nucleotides, the CDR3 is TGTGCCAGCAGCTCGACAAGACTAGCGGGGGCCTACGAGCAGTACTTC. It specifies CASSSTRLAGAYEQYF.

The V gene is TRBV19, the J gene TRBJ1-4; 11 nucleotides align to TRBD1. The CDR3 runs 15 residues. V gave up 4 bases and J gave up 8 bases; unmatched junction bases: 6. Germline V gene lookup returns CDR1 LNHDA and CDR2 SQIVND (reference sequence). DNA of the CDR3: TGTGCCAGTAGTAAGGACAGGGGGCTAGGGGAAAAACTGTTTTTT. This translates into CASSKDRGLGEKLFF. The whole variable domain, filled in from reference TRBV19 and TRBJ1-4, reads DGGITQSPKYLFRKEGQNVTLSCEQNLNHDAMYWYRQDPGQGLRLIYYSQIVNDFQKGDIAEGYSVSREKKESFPLTVTSAQKNPTAFYLCASSKDRGLGEKLFFGSGTQLSVL.

The V gene is TRBV5-6, the J gene TRBJ1-1; TRBD1 aligns across 8 bases. The CDR3 runs 16 residues. In germline, CDR1 is SGHDT, CDR2 YYEEEE. With V trimmed by 4 bases and J by 0 bases, 8 bases remained unmatched. The CDR3 sequence is CASSSGGTGMNTEAFF. The CDR3 DNA follows: TGTGCCAGCAGCAGTGGCGGGACAGGTATGAACACTGAAGCTTTCTTT.

This chain uses TRBV3-1 (or the pseudogene TRBV3-2) with TRBJ1-1; 7 bases are a match to TRBD1. Germline V gene data show CDR1 as LGHDT and CDR2 as YNNKEL (reference sequence). The CDR3 extends over 18 amino acids. With V trimmed by 0 bases and J by 2 bases, 12 bases remained unmatched. The DNA for the CDR3 is TGTGCCAGCAGCCAAGATGGGGTTGGTAGGGGGCGAAACACTGAAGCTTTCTTT. Residues: CASSQDGVGRGRNTEAFF.

The rearrangement links TRBV6-6 to TRBJ2-1; D may match TRBD1 or TRBD2 (5 bases each). The CDR3 consists of 16 residues. CDR1 and CDR2 from the germline V gene are MNHNY and SVGAGI (reference sequence). The germline V and J ends were trimmed by 2 bases and 0 bases, with 11 bases remaining between them. Here the CDR3 DNA reads TGTGCCAGCAGTTACGGGACCCTTAGCTCCTACAATGAGCAGTTCTTC. Its translation is CASSYGTLSSYNEQFF.

This chain connects TRBV12-5 to TRBJ2-3; the D is unclear. V gave up 3 bases and J gave up 4 bases, with 14 bases separating them. The CDR3 extends over 15 amino acids. Germline V CDR1 and CDR2: LGHNT, FRNRAP. The CDR3 loop is CASGFQVSTADTQYF. The DNA of the CDR3 is TGTGCTAGTGGTTTCCAGGTTAGTACCGCAGATACGCAGTATTTT.

The chain employs TRBV6-5 and TRBJ2-2; no clear D gene. The CDR3 totals 15 residues. Trimming took 7 bases from V and 7 from J, leaving 19 bases between them. Germline lookup yields CDR1 MNHEY and CDR2 SVGAGI. In nucleotides, the CDR3 is TGTGCCAGCAACCAGATGGACGGAACGGGCGGGGAGCTGTTTTTT. It is translated as CASNQMDGTGGELFF.

The chain combines TRBV29-1 with TRBJ1-2; 7 nucleotides line up with TRBD1. This CDR3 comprises 12 residues. From germline, CDR1 is SQVTM and CDR2 ANQGSEA. V gave up 6 bases and J gave up 4 bases; unmatched junction bases: 5. In DNA form, the CDR3 reads TGCAGCGTCCTAACAGGGGCCTATGGCTACACCTTC. Protein sequence: CSVLTGAYGYTF.

This rearrangement joins TRBV5-1 to TRBJ1-3; 7 bases match TRBD1. Germline trimming cut 3 bases from V and 2 bases from J; bases unmatched to any gene: 5. Germline loops: CDR1 SGHRS, CDR2 YFSETQ. This CDR3 is 15 amino acids long. The CDR3 loop is CASSSDRVTGNTIYF. For the CDR3, the DNA is TGCGCCAGCAGCTCCGACAGGGTCACTGGAAACACCATATATTTT. Based on the CDR3 plus reference TRBV5-1 and TRBJ1-3, the full variable domain is KAGVTQTPRYLIKTRGQQVTLSCSPISGHRSVSWYQQTPGQGLQFLFEYFSETQRNKGNFPGRFSGRQFSNSRSEMNVSTLELGDSALYLCASSSDRVTGNTIYFGEGSWLTVV.

The J gene is TRBJ1-3, the V gene TRBV4-1; D may be TRBD1 (6 bases). CDR1 is MGHRA and CDR2 is YSYEKL in the germline V gene. Trimming took 4 bases from V and 0 from J, leaving 13 bases between them. This CDR3 comprises 16 residues. The CDR3 here is CASSPRQVGSGNTIYF. DNA for the CDR3: TGCGCCAGCAGCCCCCGACAGGTCGGCTCTGGAAACACCATATATTTT.

This clone was counted once. The V gene is TRBV15, the J gene TRBJ2-1; D unclear. CDR1 and CDR2 from the germline V gene are LNHNV and YYDKDF (reference sequence). This CDR3 is built from 13 residues. V shed 9 bases and J shed 5 bases, with 14 bases lying between them. The CDR3 reads CATSSPAHNEQFF. In nucleotides, the CDR3 is TGTGCCACAAGCTCACCCGCCCACAATGAGCAGTTCTTC.

The chain recombines TRBV7-3 with TRBJ2-3; D call uncertain. The CDR3 is 16 amino acids. Germline CDR1 is SGHTA and CDR2 is FQGTGA. The V and J ends lost 0 bases and 2 bases respectively, with 12 bases between them. DNA for the CDR3: TGTGCCAGCAGCTTAACCCCCGTCCCTAACACAGATACGCAGTATTTT. The encoded protein is CASSLTPVPNTDTQYF.

The rearrangement links TRBV4-1 to TRBJ2-4; D remains unclear. V lost 6 bases, J lost 0 bases, and 12 bases lay in between. In germline, CDR1 is MGHRA, CDR2 YSYEKL. The length of the CDR3 is 15 residues. CDR3 protein: CASRESFLAKNIQYF. DNA for the CDR3: TGCGCCAGCAGGGAGAGTTTCTTAGCCAAAAACATTCAGTACTTC.

The chain uses TRBV30 and TRBJ1-5; perhaps TRBD1 as D (6 bases). The CDR3 covers 17 residues. The germline CDR1 and CDR2 sequences are GTSNPN and SVGIG (reference sequence). V gave up 0 bases and J gave up 0 bases, with 15 bases separating them. The CDR3 protein is CAWSVGRGGVSNQPQHF. The CDR3 bases are TGTGCCTGGAGTGTAGGCAGGGGAGGGGTTAGCAATCAGCCCCAGCATTTT.

CDR3 DNA: TGTGCCAGCAGTGCATCTACCCGGACCCAGTACTTC. It is translated as CASSASTRTQYF. The rearrangement links TRBV2 to TRBJ2-5; D not resolved. V shed 4 bases and J shed 7 bases, with 10 bases lying between them. This CDR3 comprises 12 residues. CDR1 is SNHLY, CDR2 FYNNEI, per germline.

The chain carries TRBV6-5 and TRBJ1-4; the match to TRBD1 covers 7 bases. The V and J ends lost 2 bases and 2 bases, in that order; junction bases with no gene match: 5. The CDR3 consists of 16 residues. CDR1 and CDR2 (germline): MNHEY, SVGAGI. CDR3 sequence reads: CASSYRETGTNEKLFF. The CDR3 DNA is TGTGCCAGCAGTTACCGAGAGACAGGGACTAATGAAAAACTGTTTTTT.

The J gene is TRBJ1-2, the V gene TRBV5-6; D is ambiguous. Germline V lookup: CDR1 SGHDT, CDR2 YYEEEE. The CDR3 is made up of 13 amino acids. The V end lost 2 bases, the J end lost 2 bases, and 7 bases lay between the germline ends. The CDR3 loop reads CASSLLGNYGYTF. The CDR3 nucleotides read TGTGCCAGCAGCTTATTGGGGAACTATGGCTACACCTTC.

V gene TRBV12-3 or TRBV12-4 combines with J gene TRBJ2-7, with 7 bases that match TRBD1. The CDR3 covers 11 residues. The ends lost 6 bases at V and 7 bases at J; junction bases unmatched: 3. Here the CDR3 reads CASRTGLEQYF. The CDR3 nucleotides read TGTGCCAGCAGGACAGGGTTAGAGCAGTACTTC.

V and J are TRBV30 and TRBJ2-7, with a weak D call TRBD1 (5 bases). In germline, CDR1 is GTSNPN, CDR2 SVGIG (reference sequence). With 2 bases removed from V and 0 bases from J, the gap between germline ends came to 8 bases. The CDR3 extends over 13 amino acids. CDR3 loop: CAWSRGNSYEQYF. The CDR3, as DNA: TGTGCCTGGAGTAGGGGTAACTCCTACGAGCAGTACTTC.

The V gene is TRBV12-1, the J gene TRBJ2-5; TRBD2, the D gene given by the table, was not confirmed from the DNA. TRBV12-1 is assigned pseudogene status. This CDR3 is 21 amino acids long. In nucleotides, the CDR3 is TGTGCCAGCAGAGAAAAAGAATTCTGGCCACTCTTATTGCAACGGGAGGAGACCCAGTACTTC. The encoded protein is CASREKEFWPLLLQREETQYF.

The chain uses TRBV5-1 and TRBJ2-1, with 14 bases that match TRBD2. The CDR3 is 15 residues long. Trimming at V came to 4 bases and at J to 9 bases, leaving 6 bases not matched to a gene. Germline V gives CDR1 SGHRS, CDR2 YFSETQ. The CDR3 region is CASSGGLAGAAEQFF. DNA for the CDR3: TGCGCCAGCAGCGGGGGACTAGCGGGAGCGGCTGAGCAGTTCTTC.

This clone was counted a single time. The chain is built from TRBV28 and TRBJ1-2, with D tentatively TRBD1 (6 bases). The CDR3 spans 12 residues. Looked up from germline, CDR1 is MDHEN and CDR2 is SYDVKM. The V gene lost 5 bases and the J gene lost 8 bases, with 12 bases spanning the gap. The DNA of the CDR3 is TGTGCCAGCAGTCTACAGGGAGGCGGCTACACCTTC. Translation gives CASSLQGGGYTF.

The chain carries TRBV9 and TRBJ1-6; D not resolved. Per the germline V gene, CDR1 is SGDLS and CDR2 is YYNGEE. V lost 5 bases, J lost 7 bases, and 13 bases lay in between. The CDR3 runs 14 residues. The CDR3, as DNA: TGTGCCAGCAGTGTGACCCAGAAGAATTCACCCCTCCACTTT. Protein product: CASSVTQKNSPLHF.

The chain couples TRBV27 to TRBJ2-7; TRBD2 matches at 8 bases. Trimming at V came to 10 bases and at J to 2 bases, leaving 7 bases not matched to a gene. Looked up from germline, CDR1 is MNHEY and CDR2 is SMNVEV (reference sequence). The length of the CDR3 is 13 residues. Here the CDR3 reads CATGREPPYEQYF. CDR3 bases: TGTGCCACCGGGAGGGAACCACCCTACGAGCAGTACTTC.

The chain links TRBV7-2 to TRBJ2-7; D is unclear. Germline-derived CDR1 and CDR2 are SGHTA and FQGNSA. V gave up 5 bases and J gave up 4 bases, with 12 bases separating them. This CDR3 region has 13 residues. Here the CDR3 DNA reads TGTGCCAGCAGCATAACTTCCTTTTACGAGCAGTACTTC. It is translated as CASSITSFYEQYF.